Listed here are 21 T cell receptor beta chains from one sample, sequenced in a study of HIV-infected patients and healthy controls. No cell fractionation was done, so the repertoire covers all unsorted peripheral blood T cells. Alpha and beta constant-region primers primed reverse transcription of around 550 ng RNA. Each of the alpha and beta chains got its own library through chain-specific third strand synthesis with indices. TCRdb recomputed calls from the 5' RACE reads with MiXCR, one row per CDR3 protein. Here the sample spans 3,500 to 5,000 distinct CDR3 sequences, 10% to 15% being singletons. The sequencing used blood, collected before antiretroviral therapy. The receptors were gathered from an adult with HIV infection.

This clonotype was detected ten times or more. This chain joins TRBV11-3 and TRBJ2-7; D is unresolved. The length of the CDR3 is 12 residues. Germline assignment: CDR1 SGHNT and CDR2 YENEEA. V was shortened by 5 bases and J by 0 bases, with 5 bases between the two germline ends. CDR3 bases: TGTGCCAGCAGCCCTAGCTCCTACGAGCAGTACTTC. Translation: CASSPSSYEQYF.

The table lists this clonotype with many counts. This rearrangement joins TRBV12-3 or TRBV12-4 to TRBJ1-4; D remains unclear. The CDR3 consists of 17 residues. V was trimmed by 3 bases and J by 8 bases, leaving 22 bases between them. The CDR3 DNA is TGTGCCAGCAGTTTTGGTTATCTATTGACCGATAGGGAAAAACTGTTTTTT. Protein product: CASSFGYLLTDREKLFF.

This chain joins TRBV5-4 and TRBJ1-2, with D possibly matching TRBD1 (5 bases). This CDR3 region has 14 residues. Germline CDR1 reads SGHNT; CDR2 reads YYREEE (reference sequence). Trimming took 0 bases from V and 2 from J, leaving 8 bases between them. The CDR3 reads CASSLEQANYGYTF. As DNA, the CDR3 is TGTGCCAGCAGCTTGGAACAGGCAAACTATGGCTACACCTTC.

The sample holds a few counts of this clonotype. The chain recombines TRBV12-3 or TRBV12-4 with TRBJ1-1, with D tentatively TRBD1 (5 bases). This CDR3 has 14 amino acids. Deletions cut 1 base from V and 6 bases from J, with 12 bases between. CDR3 residues: CASSLVTGRAEAFF. The CDR3 bases are TGTGCCAGCAGTTTAGTTACAGGACGAGCTGAAGCTTTCTTT.

This clonotype is medium-sized in the sample. This chain links TRBV24-1 with TRBJ1-1; D uncertain. Deletions cut 6 bases from V and 5 bases from J, with 6 bases between. This CDR3 contains 11 residues. Germline V gene sequence: CDR1 KGHDR, CDR2 SFDVKD. CDR3 sequence: CATSLGTEAFF. The CDR3 DNA sequence: TGTGCCACCAGTTTGGGAACTGAAGCTTTCTTT.

By proportion, this clonotype is medium-sized. The chain has TRBV27 and TRBJ2-2, with D uncertain. Germline assignment: CDR1 MNHEY and CDR2 SMNVEV (reference sequence). The CDR3 runs to 12 residues. Trimming shortened V by 0 bases and J by 7 bases, and 3 bases separated the two germline ends. The CDR3 protein is CASSLSGGELFF. The CDR3 DNA is TGTGCCAGCAGTTTATCGGGCGGGGAGCTGTTTTTT.

In its sample, this clonotype is medium-sized. This chain connects TRBV12-3 or TRBV12-4 to TRBJ1-1; D is uncertain. V was clipped by 6 bases and J by 6 bases, with 17 bases between them. The CDR3 sequence is 14 residues long. The CDR3 DNA reads TGTGCCAGCAGGGCACCCTTCGACGCGTCTGAAGCTTTCTTT. This sequence encodes CASRAPFDASEAFF.

This clonotype is termed medium-sized. The junction does not match germline at one end; this may be a read error. The V call is TRBV6-5, the J call TRBJ1-2; 7 nucleotides align to TRBD1. The germline V gene encodes CDR1 MNHEY and CDR2 SVGAGI. The CDR3 has 14 amino acids. The CDR3 coding sequence is TGTGCCAGCAGCCCCGGACAGGCGACGGGTCTAGTCCACTTC. Translated, it gives CASSPGQATGLVHF.

Of note for this clonotype: This clone may be a read error of a much larger clone one base away. This CDR3 is missing its conserved last phenylalanine or tryptophan, likely due to a read error. The limits of the CDR3 on the DNA are not certain, so only TCRdb's listed CDR3 is given. CDR3 region: CASSQGVWKYL. V gene TRBV14 combines with J gene TRBJ2-5. The CDR3 has 11 residues if both end residues are counted. CDR1 and CDR2 (germline): SGHDN, FVKESK.

By sample share, this clonotype is medium-sized (0.01 to 0.1%). The rearrangement links TRBV30 to TRBJ2-3, with 11 bases identical to TRBD1. The V segment lost 3 bases and the J segment 4 bases; nucleotides outside the gene matches: 9. Germline CDR1 is GTSNPN and CDR2 is SVGIG (reference sequence). CDR3 length: 16 amino acids. The CDR3 region has the DNA TGTGCCTGGAGCAAGGACAGGGGGCGCCGTGCAGATACGCAGTATTTT. Translating it yields CAWSKDRGRRADTQYF.

This clonotype showed up just a few times. The chain links TRBV20-1 to TRBJ2-3; 10 bases align to TRBD2. After removal of 3 bases from V and 2 bases from J, the junction contained 8 bases not matched to a gene. Germline assignment: CDR1 DFQATT and CDR2 SNEGSKA (reference sequence). CDR3 length equals 16 residues. The CDR3 here is CSASQVAGGPTDTQYF. The CDR3 region has the DNA TGCAGTGCTAGCCAAGTAGCGGGAGGCCCCACAGATACGCAGTATTTT.

This chain links TRBV7-8 with TRBJ2-1; 8 bases match TRBD2. V trimming: 5 bases; J trimming: 6 bases; junction bases outside the gene matches: 9. CDR3 size: 15 residues. CDR1 and CDR2 (germline): SGHVS, FQNEAQ. The CDR3 DNA is TGTGCCAGCAGCCCTCCAAGCGGGAGCATCAATGAGCAGTTCTTC. Protein sequence: CASSPPSGSINEQFF. The variable domain in full, with the rest retrieved from reference TRBV7-8 and TRBJ2-1, is GAGVSQSPRYKVAKRGQDVALRCDPISGHVSLFWYQQALGQGPEFLTYFQNEAQLDKSGLPSDRFFAERPEGSVSTLKIQRTQQEDSAVYLCASSPPSGSINEQFFGPGTRLTVL.

Within the sample, this clonotype is medium-sized. The chain employs TRBV7-2 and TRBJ2-1; 7 bases align to TRBD1. Unmatched junction bases numbered 2, after V lost 1 base and J lost 2 bases. CDR3 length: 15 amino acids. Germline V lookup: CDR1 SGHTA, CDR2 FQGNSA. CDR3 sequence (DNA): TGTGCCAGCAGCTTAGTAGGGGGCGCCTACAATGAGCAGTTCTTC. The encoded protein is CASSLVGGAYNEQFF.

The rearrangement links TRBV19 to TRBJ2-1, with 14 bases identical to TRBD2. The V and J ends lost 5 bases and 12 bases, in that order; junction bases with no gene match: 6. The CDR3 has 14 amino acids. Looked up from germline, CDR1 is LNHDA and CDR2 is SQIVND (reference sequence). CDR3 DNA: TGTGCCAGTAGTCTCTCCGGGACTAGCGGGGGGCAGTTCTTC. It yields the protein CASSLSGTSGGQFF. The whole variable domain, filled in from reference TRBV19 and TRBJ2-1, reads DGGITQSPKYLFRKEGQNVTLSCEQNLNHDAMYWYRQDPGQGLRLIYYSQIVNDFQKGDIAEGYSVSREKKESFPLTVTSAQKNPTAFYLCASSLSGTSGGQFFGPGTRLTVL.

The V gene is TRBV3-1, the J gene TRBJ2-3; 13 bases fit TRBD2. J lost 5 bases, V lost 3 bases, and 5 bases had no gene match. The CDR3 runs 16 residues. Germline CDR1 reads LGHDT; CDR2 reads YNNKEL (reference sequence). CDR3 protein: CASSHGLAGEVDTQYF. In DNA form, the CDR3 reads TGTGCCAGCAGCCACGGACTAGCGGGAGAGGTAGATACGCAGTATTTT.

This clonotype is judged medium-sized. The chain has TRBV6-6 and TRBJ1-5, with no clear D. The CDR3 totals 14 residues. Germline V gives CDR1 MNHNY, CDR2 SVGAGI (reference sequence). V was clipped by 7 bases and J by 2 bases, with 12 bases between them. The CDR3: CASKILTGNQPQHF. In nucleotides, the CDR3 is TGTGCCAGCAAAATTTTGACCGGCAATCAGCCCCAGCATTTT.

This clonotype is medium-sized by share. This chain links TRBV19 with TRBJ2-7, with 8 bases identical to TRBD1. This CDR3 is built from 13 residues. Per germline, CDR1 LNHDA and CDR2 SQIVND (reference sequence). Losses at the gene ends were 4 bases for V and 5 bases for J; bases not matched to a gene: 4. The DNA of the CDR3 is TGTGCCAGTAGTAGGACAGGGCTGCACGAGCAGTACTTC. Translating gives CASSRTGLHEQYF.

In this sample, this clonotype is medium-sized (0.01 to 0.1%). The J gene is TRBJ1-1, the V gene TRBV3-1, with D maybe TRBD1 (5 bases). This CDR3 region has 15 residues. The germline gives CDR1 LGHDT, CDR2 YNNKEL (reference sequence). The ends were cut back, 4 bases at V and 4 bases at J, with 16 bases in the middle. The CDR3, as DNA: TGTGCCAGCAGCCCATTCGTTTCGGGGGGCACTGAAGCTTTCTTT. Protein sequence: CASSPFVSGGTEAFF.

In the case of this clonotype: It may be a read error: a sequence one base away is much more abundant. The V call is TRBV11-2, the J call TRBJ2-5; possible D gene TRBD2, 5 bases. Germline V lookup: CDR1 SGHAT, CDR2 FQNNGV. The CDR3 is 15 amino acids. The chain's CDR3 is CASSFTRADQETKYF. CDR3 in DNA: TGTGCCAGCAGCTTTACGCGGGCAGACCAAGAGACCAAGTACTTC.

This clonotype came up many times. The genes are TRBV12-3 or TRBV12-4 and TRBJ2-5, with D maybe TRBD2 (6 bases). V gave up 4 bases and J gave up 7 bases, with 16 bases separating them. The CDR3 totals 14 residues. CDR3 protein: CASSSRGAQGTQYF. The CDR3 DNA reads as TGTGCCAGCAGTTCCCGCGGGGCCCAGGGGACCCAGTACTTC.

This clonotype is categorized as medium-sized. This chain joins TRBV6-6 and TRBJ2-4, with a tentative D call TRBD1 (6 bases). Germline V gene sequence: CDR1 MNHNY, CDR2 SVGAGI (reference sequence). V lost 0 bases, J lost 1 base, and 10 bases lay in between. There are 16 residues in the CDR3. The CDR3 region is CASSYSQGSAKNIQYF. Written as DNA, the CDR3 is TGTGCCAGCAGTTACTCGCAGGGGTCGGCCAAAAACATTCAGTACTTC.